This T cell receptor beta chain was identified during a study of T-cell reconstitution after alpha-beta-depleted transplantation in children. Germline CDR1 is SGHTA and CDR2 is FQGTGA. Trimming at V came to 5 bases and at J to 2 bases, leaving 15 bases not matched to a gene. The CDR3 extends over 19 amino acids. This clonotype was counted at least ten times. Unique molecular identifiers were used in preparing the TCRbeta library. TCRdb reanalysed the PCR reads using MiXCR and keeps one entry per CDR3 protein. The sample has approximately 300,000 distinct CDR3 sequences, over 9.5% seen once. The specimen comprised PBMCs, sampled before TCRalphabeta/CD19-depleted stem cell transplant. V gene TRBV7-3 combines with J gene TRBJ2-6; TRBD1 aligns across 7 bases. The receptor comes from a boy under two years old with acute myeloid leukemia, due to receive a stem cell transplant. The CDR3 region has the DNA TGTGCCAGCAGCCGCCCGACGGGACAGATTACTACTGGGGCCAACGTCCTGACTTTC. Amino acids: CASSRPTGQITTGANVLTF.